This entry features one T cell receptor (beta chain) sequence. While infection was still active, Seattle patients were enrolled and then followed longitudinally. This record belongs to a study of blood T cell repertoires in COVID-19. Study summary: Whether acute or convalescent, the COVID-19 samples came from the United States, Italy and Spain. PBMCs, B-cell-depleted T cells, or T cells were the source of the cDNA or gDNA that made up the material.

V was cut by 4 bases and J by 3 bases, with 12 bases left in between. CDR1 LNHDA and CDR2 SQIVND come from the germline V gene (reference sequence). The CDR3 consists of 14 residues. Repertoires were generated with immunoSEQ multiplex PCR, while TCRdb's copy carries only in-frame clones and drops some. Of over 150,000 clones detected, 70% to 90% appear once; the ten largest clones hold 0.63%. The receptor comes from a man aged 60-69 years with COVID-19, enrolled during active disease. V usage is TRBV19 and J usage is TRBJ1-1; weak D call: TRBD1 (6 bases). Sequenced input: peripheral blood. CDR3 sequence: CASSSIQGYTEAFF. Here the CDR3 DNA reads TGTGCCAGTAGTAGCATACAGGGATACACTGAAGCTTTCTTT.